This T cell receptor (beta chain) is from a study of T cell responses to AZD1222 COVID-19 vaccine. Across the study: Samples with a second dose at about 4 or about 12 weeks were pooled together.

This clone came up once. Its specificity is not known. Produced via immunoSEQ multiplex PCR; TCRdb's table is partial and in-frame only. The sample has 180,000 or so clones, 94% seen once. Study findings and constraints: Researchers report vaccine-associated CD4 TCRs spanning spike, with dominance at 160-218 and 743-854. Repertoire sampling occurred only after the peak T cell response. There were mostly white British donors and more females than males, and clonal diversity was possibly underestimated.

J lost 4 bases, V lost 5 bases, and 8 bases had no gene match. The germline gives CDR1 SGHTA, CDR2 FQGNSA. This CDR3 contains 15 residues. The sequence was obtained from an adult in good health. The material sequenced was peripheral blood, taken on day 0 of AZD1222 vaccination. The chain employs TRBV7-2 and TRBJ1-5, with 7 positions matching TRBD1. CDR3 DNA sequence: TGTGCCAGCAGCCCAAACAGGGGATTGAATCAGCCCCAGCATTTT. Protein product: CASSPNRGLNQPQHF.